Presented here are 2 T cell receptor beta chains from one specimen sequenced in a study of T cell responses to AZD1222 COVID-19 vaccine. The assay was immunoSEQ multiplex PCR, and TCRdb's table has in-frame clones only and misses some. The table records 60,000 to 75,000 clones, roughly 87% of them present only once. The specimen was peripheral blood, collected 28 days after the second AZD1222 dose. These receptors all stem from an adult who received the AZD1222 COVID-19 vaccine.

This clone is a singleton in its sample. The rearrangement uses TRBV6-2 or TRBV6-3 and TRBJ1-2; D might be TRBD1 (5 bases). The CDR3 totals 13 residues. The V gene lost 6 bases and the J gene lost 2 bases, with 10 bases spanning the gap. Germline V gene data show CDR1 as MNHEY and CDR2 as SVGEGT. Here the CDR3 reads CASSPDSNYGYTF. The CDR3 nucleotides are TGTGCCAGCAGCCCTGACAGCAACTATGGCTACACCTTC.

This chain uses TRBV7-9 with TRBJ2-3; D is undetermined. CDR1 is SEHNR, CDR2 FQNEAQ, per germline (reference sequence). The CDR3 has 14 residues. V lost 2 bases and J lost 4, with 10 bases in between. CDR3 nucleotides: TGTGCCAGCAGCTTAAGCTCTACGGCAGATACGCAGTATTTT. Translated, it gives CASSLSSTADTQYF. Full variable domain (missing parts from reference TRBV7-9 and TRBJ2-3): DTGVSQNPRHKITKRGQNVTFRCDPISEHNRLYWYRQTLGQGPEFLTYFQNEAQLEKSRLLSDRFSAERPKGSFSTLEIQRTEQGDSAMYLCASSLSSTADTQYFGPGTRLTVL.